This T cell receptor beta chain was documented in a study of T-cell memory formation after mild COVID-19. About the study: Most TCR clusters belonged to a single donor.

One entry per CDR3 protein, called by TCRdb with MiXCR from the 5' RACE reads. The sample consists of a few hundred thousand distinct CDR3 sequences, roughly 21% of them appearing once. This clonotype was seen more than once but under ten times. Germline CDR1 reads SEHNR; CDR2 reads FQNEAQ (reference sequence). The CDR3 spans 14 residues. Trimming took off 2 bases at V and 6 bases at J, with 13 bases between the two ends. Sequencing used PBMCs or a T cell subset sorted from them (not recorded which). This TCR was sampled from a young man who had mild COVID-19 (a few samples of this study predate the infection). Cell type and time point are not known. The chain carries TRBV7-9 and TRBJ1-1; TRBD1 might be the D (5 bases). The CDR3: CASSLSFRAPEAFF. For the CDR3, the DNA is TGTGCCAGCAGCTTATCCTTCAGGGCCCCTGAAGCTTTCTTT.